This TCR beta chain originates from a study of CD8 T cells in Susac syndrome (dated by TCRdb to between 2018 and 2020). General notes on the study: Repertoire sequencing was used to test whether CD8+ T cell activation and differentiation in Susac syndrome was antigen driven.

Worth noting for this clonotype: What this receptor recognizes is not known. Base qualities are not provided; no much larger clone lies one nucleotide away.

Peripheral blood CD8+ and CD4+ T cells from healthy donors, Susac syndrome patients and multiple sclerosis patients were profiled by high-throughput TCR beta sequencing. The multiple sclerosis controls were treatment-naive patients who had stable or active relapsing-remitting disease and met the revised McDonald criteria. Bulk CD8+ and CD4+ T cells were purified magnetically by negative isolation, whereas CD8+ TEMRA cells were enriched by FACS. Blood was drawn into EDTA tubes, processed within 24 hours, and PBMCs were isolated by density gradient centrifugation. PBMCs destined for TCR sequencing were cryopreserved in liquid nitrogen and later thawed in a 37 °C water bath. The sorted or isolated CD4+, CD8+ and CD8+ TEMRA cells had a purity of 90% or higher. RNA was extracted using the RNeasy kit, and roughly 0.5 to 1 microgram was reverse transcribed with random hexamers. TCR beta CDR3 regions were amplified with the immunoSEQ multiplex PCR assay covering 54 Vbeta and 13 Jbeta segments. PCR amplification bias was corrected by using a synthetic template baseline for primer optimization and computational correction. Regarding the original processing steps: Reads were annotated to V, D and J genes per IMGT and analyzed with immunoSEQ Analyzer, keeping only productive sequences. To calculate clonality, Shannon entropy was normalized by log2 of the number of productive unique sequences and then subtracted from one. For each patient and control, public and private clones were evaluated within the 100 most prevalent clones. Susac-specific clones were defined as absent from healthy and MS cohorts, 850 to 1,300 published viral clones and other ImmuneACCESS disease sequences. TCRdb trimmed the raw reads at Q25, called clones with MiXCR and kept productive beta chains. Duplicate CDR3 protein sequences are folded into a single record with the most common DNA and genes. TCRdb, not the authors, supplied the V and J calls. Present in this sample are approximately 220,000 distinct CDR3 sequences, roughly 94% of which were seen just once. Approximately 0.081% of the sample is taken by the ten largest.

The CDR3 has 12 amino acids, counting the end cysteine and phenylalanine. The kept DNA is CDR3 alone, 36 bases in frame from the first base. Via the germline V gene, CDR1 is MNHEY and CDR2 SVGAGI. V is cut by 2 bases and J by 6 bases, and the space between the germline ends is 4 bases. Paper-wide results and their limitations: The study acknowledged that relatively few individuals were included in the TCR sequencing and HLA analysis.

This receptor was identified in a human donor with multiple sclerosis. In this chain, TRBV6-5 is recombined with TRBJ2-2; the D gene assignment is ambiguous. Sequencing was done on a sample of CD4+ T cells from PBMCs. Read as DNA, the sequence is TGTGCCAGCAGTTACCTGGCCGGGGAGCTGTTTTTT. This yields the protein CASSYLAGELFF.